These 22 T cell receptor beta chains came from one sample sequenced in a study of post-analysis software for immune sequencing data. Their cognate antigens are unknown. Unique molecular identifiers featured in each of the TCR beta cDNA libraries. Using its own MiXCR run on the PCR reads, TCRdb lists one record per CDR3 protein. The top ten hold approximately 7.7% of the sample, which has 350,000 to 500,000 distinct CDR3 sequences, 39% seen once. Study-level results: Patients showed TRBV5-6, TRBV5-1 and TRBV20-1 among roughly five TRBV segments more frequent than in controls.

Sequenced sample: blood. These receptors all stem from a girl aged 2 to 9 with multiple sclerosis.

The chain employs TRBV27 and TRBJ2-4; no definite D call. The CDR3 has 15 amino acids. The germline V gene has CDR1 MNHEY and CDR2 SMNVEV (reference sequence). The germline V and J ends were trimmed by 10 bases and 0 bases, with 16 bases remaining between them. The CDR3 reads CATKPTVLAKNIQYF. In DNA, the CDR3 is TGTGCCACCAAACCGACTGTTCTAGCCAAAAACATTCAGTACTTC.

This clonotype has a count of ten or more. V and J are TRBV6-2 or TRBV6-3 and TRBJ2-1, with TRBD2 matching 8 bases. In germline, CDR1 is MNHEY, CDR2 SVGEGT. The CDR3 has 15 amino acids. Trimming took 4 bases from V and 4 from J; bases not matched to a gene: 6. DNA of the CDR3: TGTGCCAGCAGTTCGCTAGCGGGCCTTTACAATGAGCAGTTCTTC. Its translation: CASSSLAGLYNEQFF.

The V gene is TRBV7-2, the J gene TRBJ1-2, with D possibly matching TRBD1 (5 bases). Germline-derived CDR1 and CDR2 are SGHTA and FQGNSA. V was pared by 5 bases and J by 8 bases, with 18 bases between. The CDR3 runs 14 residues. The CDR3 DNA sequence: TGTGCCAGCAGCCCCGGGGGGGGGGTTTGGGGCTACACCTTC. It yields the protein CASSPGGGVWGYTF.

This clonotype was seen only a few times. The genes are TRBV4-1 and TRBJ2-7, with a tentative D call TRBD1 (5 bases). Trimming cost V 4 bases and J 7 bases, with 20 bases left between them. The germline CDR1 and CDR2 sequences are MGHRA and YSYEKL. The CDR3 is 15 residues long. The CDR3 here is CASSPIAPGAYEQYF. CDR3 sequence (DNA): TGCGCCAGCAGCCCTATTGCACCTGGGGCGTATGAGCAGTACTTC.

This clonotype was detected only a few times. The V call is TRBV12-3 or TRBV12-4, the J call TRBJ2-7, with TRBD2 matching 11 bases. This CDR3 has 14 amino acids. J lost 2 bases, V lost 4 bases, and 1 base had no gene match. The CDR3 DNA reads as TGTGCCAGCAGTTATAGCGGGAGGGCCTACGAGCAGTACTTC. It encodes CASSYSGRAYEQYF.

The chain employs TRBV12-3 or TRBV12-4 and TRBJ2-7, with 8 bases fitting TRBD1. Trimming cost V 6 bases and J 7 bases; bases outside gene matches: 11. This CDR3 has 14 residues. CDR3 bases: TGTGCCAGCAGGTTCACAGGGGGATTGAAGGAGCAGTACTTC. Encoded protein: CASRFTGGLKEQYF.

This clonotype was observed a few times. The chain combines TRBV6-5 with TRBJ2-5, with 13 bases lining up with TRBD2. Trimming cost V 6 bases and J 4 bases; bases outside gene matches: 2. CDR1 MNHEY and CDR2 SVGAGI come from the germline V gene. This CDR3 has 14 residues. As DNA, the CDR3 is TGTGCCAGCAGGAGACTAGCGGGGGGAGAGACCCAGTACTTC. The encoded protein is CASRRLAGGETQYF.

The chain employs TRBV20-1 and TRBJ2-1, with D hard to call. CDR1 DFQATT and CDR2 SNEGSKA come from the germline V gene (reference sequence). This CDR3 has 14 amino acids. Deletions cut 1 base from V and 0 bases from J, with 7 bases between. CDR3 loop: CSARAPTSYNEQFF. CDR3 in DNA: TGCAGTGCTAGAGCACCTACCTCCTACAATGAGCAGTTCTTC.

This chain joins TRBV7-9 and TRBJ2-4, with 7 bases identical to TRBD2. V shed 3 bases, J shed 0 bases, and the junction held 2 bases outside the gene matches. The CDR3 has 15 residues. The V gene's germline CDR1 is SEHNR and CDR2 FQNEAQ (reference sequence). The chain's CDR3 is CASSFGGTAKNIQYF. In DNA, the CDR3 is TGTGCCAGCAGCTTCGGGGGGACAGCCAAAAACATTCAGTACTTC.

CDR3 region: CATSRDLGTWDNEQFF. CDR3 DNA sequence: TGTGCCACCAGCAGAGATCTGGGGACGTGGGACAATGAGCAGTTCTTC. V gene TRBV15 combines with J gene TRBJ2-1; the D gene could be TRBD1 or TRBD2 (5 bases each). The V gene's germline CDR1 is LNHNV and CDR2 YYDKDF (reference sequence). V dropped 0 bases and J dropped 5 bases, with 14 bases sitting between them. The CDR3 has 16 residues.

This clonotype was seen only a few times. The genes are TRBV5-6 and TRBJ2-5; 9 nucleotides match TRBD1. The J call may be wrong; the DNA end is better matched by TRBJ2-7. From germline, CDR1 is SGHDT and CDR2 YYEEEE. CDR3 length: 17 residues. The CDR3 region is CASSLDRGRNLIDEQYF. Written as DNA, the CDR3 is TGTGCCAGCAGCTTGGACAGGGGGCGAAACTTGATTGACGAGCAGTACTTC.

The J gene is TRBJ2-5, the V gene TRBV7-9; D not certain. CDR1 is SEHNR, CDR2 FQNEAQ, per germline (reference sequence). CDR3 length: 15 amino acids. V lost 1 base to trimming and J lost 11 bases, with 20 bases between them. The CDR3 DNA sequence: TGTGCCAGCAGCTTAGAGTTCGGTTCGTACAATGAGCAGTACTTC. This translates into CASSLEFGSYNEQYF.

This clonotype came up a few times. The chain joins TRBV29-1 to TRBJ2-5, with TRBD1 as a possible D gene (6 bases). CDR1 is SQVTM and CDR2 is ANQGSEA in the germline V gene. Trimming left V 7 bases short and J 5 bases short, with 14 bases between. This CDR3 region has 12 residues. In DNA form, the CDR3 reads TGCAGCGCCCAAGGGGGTTCGGAGACCCAGTACTTC. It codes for CSAQGGSETQYF.

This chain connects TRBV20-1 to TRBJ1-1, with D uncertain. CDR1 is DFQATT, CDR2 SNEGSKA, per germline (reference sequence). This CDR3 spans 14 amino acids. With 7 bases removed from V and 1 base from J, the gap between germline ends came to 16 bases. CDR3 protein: CSEVAGPTNTEAFF. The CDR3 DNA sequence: TGCAGTGAGGTCGCAGGTCCAACGAACACTGAAGCTTTCTTT.

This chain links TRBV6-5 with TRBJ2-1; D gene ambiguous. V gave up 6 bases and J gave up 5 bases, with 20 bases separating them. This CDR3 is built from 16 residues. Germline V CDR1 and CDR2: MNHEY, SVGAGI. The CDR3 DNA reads TGTGCCAGCAGGGCATATTCCGGAAACCCTAACAATGAGCAGTTCTTC. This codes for CASRAYSGNPNNEQFF.

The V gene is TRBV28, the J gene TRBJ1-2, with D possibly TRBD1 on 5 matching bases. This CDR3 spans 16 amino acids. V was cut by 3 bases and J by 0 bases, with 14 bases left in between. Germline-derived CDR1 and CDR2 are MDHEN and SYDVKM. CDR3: CASSLPQGGANYGYTF. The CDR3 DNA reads TGTGCCAGCAGTTTGCCTCAGGGAGGGGCTAACTATGGCTACACCTTC.

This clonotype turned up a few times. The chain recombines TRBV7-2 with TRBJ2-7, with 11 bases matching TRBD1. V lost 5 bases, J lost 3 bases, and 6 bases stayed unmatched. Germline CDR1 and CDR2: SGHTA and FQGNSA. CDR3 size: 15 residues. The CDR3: CASSNPGTGGYEQYF. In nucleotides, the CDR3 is TGTGCCAGCAGCAACCCCGGGACAGGGGGCTACGAGCAGTACTTC.

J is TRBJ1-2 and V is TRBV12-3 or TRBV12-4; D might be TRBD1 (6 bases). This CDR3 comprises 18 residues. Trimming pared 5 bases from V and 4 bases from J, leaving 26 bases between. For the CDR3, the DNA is TGTGCCAGCAGTCCCCATGTGCGGACAGTGAGGGAGGGCTATGGCTACACCTTC. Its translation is CASSPHVRTVREGYGYTF.

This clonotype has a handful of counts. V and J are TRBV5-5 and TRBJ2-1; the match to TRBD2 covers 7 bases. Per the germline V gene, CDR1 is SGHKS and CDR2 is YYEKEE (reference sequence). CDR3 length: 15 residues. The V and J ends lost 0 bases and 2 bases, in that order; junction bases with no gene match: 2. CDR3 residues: CASSLVAGPYNEQFF. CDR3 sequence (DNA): TGTGCCAGCAGCTTGGTAGCGGGCCCCTACAATGAGCAGTTCTTC. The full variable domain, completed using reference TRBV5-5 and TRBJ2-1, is DAGVTQSPTHLIKTRGQQVTLRCSPISGHKSVSWYQQVLGQGPQFIFQYYEKEERGRGNFPDRFSARQFPNYSSELNVNALLLGDSALYLCASSLVAGPYNEQFFGPGTRLTVL.

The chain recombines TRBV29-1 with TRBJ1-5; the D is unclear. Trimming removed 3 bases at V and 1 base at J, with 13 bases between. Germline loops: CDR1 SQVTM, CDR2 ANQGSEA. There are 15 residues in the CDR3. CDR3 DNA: TGCAGCGTTGACCCAGTCCCGGAAAGCAATCAGCCCCAGCATTTT. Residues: CSVDPVPESNQPQHF.

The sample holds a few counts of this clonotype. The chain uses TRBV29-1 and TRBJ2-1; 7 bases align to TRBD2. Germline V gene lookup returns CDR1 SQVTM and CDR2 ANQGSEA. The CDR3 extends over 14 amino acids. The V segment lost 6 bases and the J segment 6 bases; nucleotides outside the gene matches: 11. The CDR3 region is CSVLGRVVGNEQFF. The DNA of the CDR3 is TGCAGCGTCCTGGGGAGGGTTGTGGGCAATGAGCAGTTCTTC.

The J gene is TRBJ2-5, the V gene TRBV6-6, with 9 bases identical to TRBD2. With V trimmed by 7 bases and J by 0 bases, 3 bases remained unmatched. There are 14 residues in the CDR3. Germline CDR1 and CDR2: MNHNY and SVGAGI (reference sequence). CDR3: CASNLAGYQETQYF. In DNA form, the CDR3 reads TGTGCCAGCAACCTAGCGGGGTACCAAGAGACCCAGTACTTC.